The 24 T cell receptor beta chains below were found in one sample sequenced in a study of blood T cell repertoires in COVID-19. Using immunoSEQ multiplex PCR, the repertoire was profiled, and TCRdb retains in-frame clones only, with some absent. The sample has approximately 290,000 clones; 80% to 90% are singletons. Sequencing was performed on PBMCs or T cells enriched from blood (not recorded which). All receptors come from a woman in her 30s who had recovered from COVID-19.

The CDR3 region has the DNA TGTGCCAGCTCACCGGGGACAGGGGTGTCTGTCTCTGGCTACACCTTC. This translates into CASSPGTGVSVSGYTF. The chain combines TRBV18 with TRBJ1-2; the match to TRBD1 covers 10 bases. The CDR3 is 16 amino acids. Germline values: CDR1 KGHSH, CDR2 LQKENI. V lost 3 bases to trimming and J lost 7 bases; unmatched junction nucleotides: 11.

This chain links TRBV2 with TRBJ2-7; TRBD1 matches at 10 bases. The CDR3 is made up of 14 amino acids. Trimming at V came to 7 bases and at J to 2 bases, leaving 5 bases not matched to a gene. CDR1 SNHLY and CDR2 FYNNEI come from the germline V gene. CDR3 sequence reads: CASTRGTGAYEQYF. Written as DNA, the CDR3 is TGTGCCAGCACCCGCGGGACAGGGGCCTACGAGCAGTACTTC.

The chain links TRBV6-5 to TRBJ2-5; D is perhaps TRBD1 (5 bases). The CDR3 has 15 amino acids. Germline V gene data show CDR1 as MNHEY and CDR2 as SVGAGI. The germline V and J ends were trimmed by 1 base and 2 bases, with 11 bases remaining between them. Here the CDR3 reads CASSYLQEQQETQYF. Here the CDR3 DNA reads TGTGCCAGCAGTTACTTACAGGAACAACAAGAGACCCAGTACTTC.

V is TRBV19 and J is TRBJ1-2, with TRBD1 as a possible D gene (5 bases). The CDR3 length is 15 residues. Per the germline V gene, CDR1 is LNHDA and CDR2 is SQIVND (reference sequence). Trimming pared 3 bases from V and 3 bases from J, leaving 14 bases between. The CDR3 region is CASSIVQESYYGYTF. The CDR3 nucleotides read TGTGCCAGTAGTATTGTACAGGAGTCGTACTATGGCTACACCTTC.

V usage is TRBV9 and J usage is TRBJ2-1, with 15 bases lining up with TRBD2. The CDR3 runs to 17 residues. Germline V gene data show CDR1 as SGDLS and CDR2 as YYNGEE. J was trimmed by 7 bases and V by 4 bases; bases with no gene match: 9. The CDR3 bases are TGTGCCAGCAGCATCTTAGGGACTAGCGGGGGGAGGAATGAGCAGTTCTTC. Residues: CASSILGTSGGRNEQFF.

CDR3 nucleotide sequence: TGTGCCAGCAGCCTTCAGGGGGTCTCTGGGGCCAACGTCCTGACTTTC. Protein product: CASSLQGVSGANVLTF. The chain combines TRBV9 with TRBJ2-6, with TRBD1 matching 7 bases. Germline lookup yields CDR1 SGDLS and CDR2 YYNGEE. After removal of 4 bases from V and 0 bases from J, the junction contained 4 bases not matched to a gene. This CDR3 region has 16 residues.

The chain has TRBV15 and TRBJ2-5, with D maybe TRBD1 (6 bases). V was clipped by 8 bases and J by 9 bases, with 22 bases between them. Per germline, CDR1 LNHNV and CDR2 YYDKDF (reference sequence). The CDR3 has 14 amino acids. In DNA, the CDR3 is TGTGCCACCTACCCCGGGACACCGTCACGGCCCCAGTACTTC. It is translated as CATYPGTPSRPQYF.

The chain uses TRBV7-9 and TRBJ2-5; 11 bases are shared with TRBD2. The CDR3 extends over 17 amino acids. Germline CDR1 SEHNR, CDR2 FQNEAQ (reference sequence). The V and J ends lost 5 bases and 3 bases, in that order; junction bases with no gene match: 11. Written as DNA, the CDR3 is TGTGCCAGCAGCCGCGCAACTGGGACTAGCGGCGAAGAGACCCAGTACTTC. Translating it yields CASSRATGTSGEETQYF.

This clone is a singleton in its sample. V usage is TRBV19 and J usage is TRBJ1-5; D not certain. This CDR3 is built from 12 residues. Germline loops: CDR1 LNHDA, CDR2 SQIVND (reference sequence). V lost 1 base to trimming and J lost 4 bases, with 2 bases between them. CDR3 residues: CASSIANQPQHF. The CDR3 DNA reads as TGTGCCAGTAGTATAGCGAATCAGCCCCAGCATTTT.

The V call is TRBV15, the J call TRBJ2-3; 10 bases align to TRBD2. Germline assignment: CDR1 LNHNV and CDR2 YYDKDF (reference sequence). Trimming took 2 bases from V and 2 from J; bases not matched to a gene: 7. This CDR3 has 17 amino acids. CDR3 in amino acids: CATSRPGLAEPTDTQYF. As DNA, the CDR3 is TGTGCCACCAGCAGACCCGGACTAGCGGAGCCCACAGATACGCAGTATTTT.

This rearrangement joins TRBV4-1 to TRBJ2-1, with TRBD2 matching 12 bases. Germline assignment: CDR1 MGHRA and CDR2 YSYEKL. V was pared by 3 bases and J by 6 bases, with 9 bases of the junction left unmatched. The CDR3 runs 17 residues. The CDR3 nucleotides are TGCGCCAGCAGCCAGGGGAAGACTAGCGGGAGACCCAATGAGCAGTTCTTC. Its protein product is CASSQGKTSGRPNEQFF.

The chain employs TRBV11-2 and TRBJ2-7; maybe TRBD2 (5 bases). Trimming cost V 1 base and J 5 bases, with 12 bases left between them. The CDR3 is 14 residues long. Germline V gives CDR1 SGHAT, CDR2 FQNNGV. The chain's CDR3 is CASSLGGRDDEQYF. The DNA for the CDR3 is TGTGCCAGCAGCTTAGGAGGGCGCGACGACGAGCAGTACTTC.

J is TRBJ1-2 and V is TRBV7-6; D remains ambiguous. Trimming left V 1 base short and J 4 bases short, with 7 bases between. This CDR3 region has 13 residues. Germline CDR1 SGHVS, CDR2 FNYEAQ. The CDR3 sequence: CASSLDPGYGYTF. DNA for the CDR3: TGTGCCAGCAGCTTAGATCCAGGCTATGGCTACACCTTC.

This clone was observed at least ten times. The gene calls are TRBV19 and TRBJ1-2; TRBD1 matches 8 bases. CDR3 length: 18 residues. With 2 bases clipped from V and 2 bases from J, the junction kept 13 bases outside the gene matches. Germline V gene data show CDR1 as LNHDA and CDR2 as SQIVND (reference sequence). The CDR3 nucleotides are TGTGCCAGTAGTATACCTCGGACAGGGAGAGCGGACAACTATGGCTACACCTTC. It specifies CASSIPRTGRADNYGYTF.

This clone turned up a few times. This chain joins TRBV28 and TRBJ1-2; possibly TRBD1 for D (6 bases). Trimming removed 9 bases from V and 1 base from J, with 18 bases in between. CDR3 length: 15 amino acids. Germline CDR1 MDHEN, CDR2 SYDVKM. The CDR3 nucleotides are TGTGCCAGTTTATCTGGGCAGGGGAATAACTATGGCTACACCTTC. This sequence encodes CASLSGQGNNYGYTF.

The genes are TRBV7-9 and TRBJ1-1; 8 nucleotides agree with TRBD1. The CDR3 contains 16 residues. Germline CDR1 reads SEHNR; CDR2 reads FQNEAQ (reference sequence). J was trimmed by 0 bases and V by 5 bases; bases with no gene match: 8. In DNA, the CDR3 is TGTGCCAGCAGCCAGGCCCGGACAGGGTTGAACACTGAAGCTTTCTTT. Translated, it gives CASSQARTGLNTEAFF.

This rearrangement joins TRBV6-5 to TRBJ1-1; 7 nucleotides agree with TRBD1. CDR3 length equals 14 residues. From germline, CDR1 is MNHEY and CDR2 SVGAGI. J gave up 3 bases and V 6 bases, and 7 bases lay outside the gene matches. The DNA of the CDR3 is TGTGCCAGCAGCCGAACAGGGGCTTACACTGAAGCTTTCTTT. This gives the protein CASSRTGAYTEAFF.

The chain is built from TRBV18 and TRBJ2-1; D not resolved. V was shortened by 4 bases and J by 7 bases, with 14 bases between the two germline ends. CDR1 and CDR2 (germline): KGHSH, LQKENI. This CDR3 spans 14 amino acids. CDR3 region: CASSLLTDVNEQFF. For the CDR3, the DNA is TGTGCCAGCTCACTCCTGACTGACGTGAATGAGCAGTTCTTC.

Only one count was recorded for this clone. The chain combines TRBV10-1 with TRBJ2-5; 7 nucleotides agree with TRBD1. Trimming took 6 bases from V and 5 from J; bases not matched to a gene: 6. The CDR3 runs to 13 residues. CDR1 is WNHNN and CDR2 is SYGVQD in the germline V gene (reference sequence). The CDR3 is CASSWGTAETQYF. The CDR3 region has the DNA TGCGCCAGCAGCTGGGGGACAGCGGAGACCCAGTACTTC.

This chain connects TRBV18 to TRBJ1-2; possible D gene TRBD1, 5 bases. The CDR3 loop spans 15 amino acids. V dropped 2 bases and J dropped 6 bases, with 16 bases sitting between them. The germline gives CDR1 KGHSH, CDR2 LQKENI. CDR3 coding DNA: TGTGCCAGCTCACCAGGAGGGCAGGGTGTTAATGGCTACACCTTC. This encodes CASSPGGQGVNGYTF.

The chain has TRBV28 and TRBJ1-1; D is possibly TRBD1 (6 bases). The CDR3 is made up of 14 amino acids. CDR1 is MDHEN, CDR2 SYDVKM, per germline. V was clipped by 8 bases and J by 5 bases, with 18 bases between them. The CDR3 sequence: CASSRGTGQTEAFF. The CDR3 DNA is TGTGCCAGCTCCCGAGGTACAGGGCAAACTGAAGCTTTCTTT. Full variable domain (remainder filled in from reference TRBV28 and TRBJ1-1): DVKVTQSSRYLVKRTGEKVFLECVQDMDHENMFWYRQDPGLGLRLIYFSYDVKMKEKGDIPEGYSVSREKKERFSLILESASTNQTSMYLCASSRGTGQTEAFFGQGTRLTVV.

In its sample, this clone was seen once. This chain joins TRBV28 and TRBJ1-1; 8 bases match TRBD1. The germline V gene has CDR1 MDHEN and CDR2 SYDVKM. The junction had 15 bases not matched to a gene; V was cut back by 4 bases and J by 2 bases. The CDR3 runs 18 residues. CDR3 in DNA: TGTGCCAGCAGTTCCTCGCAGGGGGCAAGTAGGTTTAACACTGAAGCTTTCTTT. Translation gives CASSSSQGASRFNTEAFF. Combining the CDR3 with reference TRBV28 and TRBJ1-1 gives the whole variable domain DVKVTQSSRYLVKRTGEKVFLECVQDMDHENMFWYRQDPGLGLRLIYFSYDVKMKEKGDIPEGYSVSREKKERFSLILESASTNQTSMYLCASSSSQGASRFNTEAFFGQGTRLTVV.

The chain couples TRBV10-3 to TRBJ1-2; TRBD1 aligns across 9 bases. The CDR3 covers 15 residues. V shed 3 bases, J shed 1 base, and the junction held 3 bases outside the gene matches. Germline V CDR1 and CDR2: ENHRY, SYGVKD. The CDR3 reads CAISEGGQGNYGYTF. The CDR3 nucleotides are TGTGCCATCAGTGAAGGGGGACAGGGTAACTATGGCTACACCTTC.

The V gene is TRBV20-1, the J gene TRBJ1-5; D ambiguous. Germline CDR1 and CDR2: DFQATT and SNEGSKA (reference sequence). Trimming left V 3 bases short and J 0 bases short, with 9 bases between. The CDR3 is 14 residues long. The CDR3 is CSASQEYSNQPQHF. The CDR3 coding sequence is TGCAGTGCTAGTCAGGAATATAGCAATCAGCCCCAGCATTTT.